Following are 9 T cell receptor beta chains from one sample sequenced in a study of CD8 T cells in Susac syndrome. When the RNA was reverse transcribed, random hexamers were used with an input of about 0.5 to 1 ug. MiXCR was run by TCRdb on the immunoSEQ multiplex PCR reads, yielding one entry per CDR3 protein. The sample has about 210,000 distinct CDR3 sequences, about 95% seen once; the top ten hold roughly 0.09%. Sequencing was done on a sample of CD4+ T cells from PBMCs. These receptors all stem from a human donor with multiple sclerosis.

This chain joins TRBV7-9 and TRBJ1-2; D gene unclear. This CDR3 region has 15 residues. Trimming took 3 bases from V and 0 from J, leaving 11 bases between them. Germline values: CDR1 SEHNR, CDR2 FQNEAQ (reference sequence). The CDR3: CASSFLSGANYGYTF. CDR3 coding DNA: TGTGCCAGCAGCTTTCTCAGCGGAGCTAACTATGGCTACACCTTC. Full variable domain (remainder filled in from reference TRBV7-9 and TRBJ1-2): DTGVSQNPRHKITKRGQNVTFRCDPISEHNRLYWYRQTLGQGPEFLTYFQNEAQLEKSRLLSDRFSAERPKGSFSTLEIQRTEQGDSAMYLCASSFLSGANYGYTFGSGTRLTVV.

This chain connects TRBV6-1 to TRBJ1-1, with D possibly being TRBD1 (5 bases). CDR1 is MNHNS and CDR2 is SASEGT in the germline V gene. There are 16 residues in the CDR3. With 6 bases removed from V and 0 bases from J, the gap between germline ends came to 17 bases. The CDR3 region is CASREQTVRLNTEAFF. CDR3 coding DNA: TGTGCCAGCAGGGAACAGACAGTTCGTCTGAACACTGAAGCTTTCTTT.

This clonotype was recorded only once. The chain recombines TRBV3-1 with TRBJ2-3, with 12 bases aligning to TRBD1. Per germline, CDR1 LGHDT and CDR2 YNNKEL (reference sequence). The CDR3 length is 17 residues. Trimming cost V 4 bases and J 6 bases; bases outside gene matches: 11. Here the CDR3 reads CASSLNPRGQGADTQYF. CDR3 in DNA: TGTGCCAGCAGCCTCAACCCGCGGGGACAGGGGGCTGATACGCAGTATTTT.

The V call is TRBV6-5, the J call TRBJ1-2; 9 bases align to TRBD1. CDR3 length: 18 residues. The germline V gene encodes CDR1 MNHEY and CDR2 SVGAGI. The J segment lost 12 bases and the V segment lost 0 bases, leaving 20 bases of the junction unmatched. As DNA, the CDR3 is TGTGCCAGCAGTTACTCGACCGTTTTGGGAACAGGGGGCCAGTTGGACACCTTC. This gives the protein CASSYSTVLGTGGQLDTF.

The rearrangement uses TRBV24-1 and TRBJ2-1, with no clear D. The germline V gene has CDR1 KGHDR and CDR2 SFDVKD. V lost 5 bases and J 9 bases, leaving 13 bases between the germline ends. This CDR3 has 13 amino acids. CDR3 DNA sequence: TGTGCCACCAGTGGACCGGACCGCGGTGAGCAGTTCTTC. As protein: CATSGPDRGEQFF.

The chain links TRBV20-1 to TRBJ2-1, with D perhaps TRBD1 (7 bases). The CDR3 has 16 residues. Trimming shortened V by 0 bases and J by 4 bases, and 16 bases separated the two germline ends. From germline, CDR1 is DFQATT and CDR2 SNEGSKA (reference sequence). The CDR3 nucleotides are TGCAGTGCTAGAGATTCAGGGGGAGGAGCTTACAATGAGCAGTTCTTC. This sequence encodes CSARDSGGGAYNEQFF.

V usage is TRBV29-1 and J usage is TRBJ2-5; 7 bases align to TRBD2. The CDR3 consists of 12 residues. Germline-derived CDR1 and CDR2 are SQVTM and ANQGSEA. The trim removed 5 bases at V and 5 bases at J, leaving 5 bases unmatched. CDR3 loop: CSVIEGGETQYF. DNA for the CDR3: TGCAGCGTTATAGAGGGAGGGGAGACCCAGTACTTC.

The chain recombines TRBV4-1 with TRBJ2-3; D is possibly TRBD1 or TRBD2 (6 bases each). V was pared by 5 bases and J by 2 bases, with 17 bases between. CDR3 length: 16 amino acids. The V gene's germline CDR1 is MGHRA and CDR2 YSYEKL. CDR3 amino acids: CASSERGGSNTDTQYF. In nucleotides, the CDR3 is TGCGCCAGCAGCGAAAGAGGGGGGAGCAACACAGATACGCAGTATTTT.

The chain links TRBV4-1 to TRBJ2-3; D gene uncertain. Trimming left V 3 bases short and J 5 bases short, with 6 bases between. The CDR3 spans 12 residues. The germline CDR1 and CDR2 sequences are MGHRA and YSYEKL. The CDR3 spells CASSHIGDTQYF. The DNA of the CDR3 is TGCGCCAGCAGCCACATTGGAGATACGCAGTATTTT.